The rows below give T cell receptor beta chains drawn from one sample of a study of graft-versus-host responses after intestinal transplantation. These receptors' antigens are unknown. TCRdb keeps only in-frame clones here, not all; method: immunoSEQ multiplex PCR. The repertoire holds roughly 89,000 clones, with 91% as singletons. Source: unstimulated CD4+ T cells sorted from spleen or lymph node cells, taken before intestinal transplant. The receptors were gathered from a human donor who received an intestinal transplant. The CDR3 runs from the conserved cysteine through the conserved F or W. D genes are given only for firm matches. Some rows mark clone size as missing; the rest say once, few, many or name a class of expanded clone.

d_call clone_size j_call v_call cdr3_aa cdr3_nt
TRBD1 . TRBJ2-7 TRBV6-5 CASRLRDRRDYEQYF TGTGCCAGCAGACTCCGGGACAGAAGAGACTACGAGCAGTACTTC
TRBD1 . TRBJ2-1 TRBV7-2 CASSRTGQGGYNEQFF TGTGCCAGCAGCCGCACGGGACAGGGGGGTTACAATGAGCAGTTCTTC
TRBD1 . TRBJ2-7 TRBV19 CASSIGPGGVYEQYF TGTGCCAGTAGTATTGGTCCAGGGGGCGTATACGAGCAGTACTTC
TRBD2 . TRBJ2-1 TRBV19 CASSTGGSYYNEQFF TGTGCCAGTAGTACCGGGGGGAGCTACTACAATGAGCAGTTCTTC
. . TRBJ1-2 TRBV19 CASSDQDGYTF TGTGCCAGTAGCGACCAGGATGGCTACACCTTC
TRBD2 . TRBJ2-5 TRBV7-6 CASSLALAGGQETQYF TGTGCCAGCAGCTTAGCGCTAGCGGGGGGCCAAGAGACCCAGTACTTC
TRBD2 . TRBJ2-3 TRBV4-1 CASSQDSMSGGAWDTQYF TGCGCCAGCAGCCAAGATTCTATGAGCGGGGGGGCCTGGGATACGCAGTATTTT
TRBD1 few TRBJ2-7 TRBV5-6 CASSLEWQGVWEQYF TGTGCCAGCAGCTTGGAGTGGCAGGGGGTTTGGGAGCAGTACTTC
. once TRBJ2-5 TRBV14 CASSRSRVLQETQYF TGTGCCAGCAGCCGTTCCCGGGTACTCCAAGAGACCCAGTACTTC
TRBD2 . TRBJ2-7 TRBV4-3 CASSRERGQSYEQYF TGCGCCAGCAGCCGGGAGCGGGGCCAATCCTACGAGCAGTACTTC
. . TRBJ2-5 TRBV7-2 CASSSPGRSGKETQYF TGTGCCAGCAGCTCACCAGGGAGGTCTGGTAAAGAGACCCAGTACTTC
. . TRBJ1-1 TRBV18 CASSPQDRLRVDTEAFF TGTGCCAGCTCACCACAGGACAGACTGAGGGTGGACACTGAAGCTTTCTTT
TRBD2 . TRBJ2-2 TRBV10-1 CASSARGGANTGELFF TGCGCCAGCAGCGCCCGGGGGGGAGCTAACACCGGGGAGCTGTTTTTT
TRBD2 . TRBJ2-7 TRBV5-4 CASSSGTSSHEQYF TGTGCCAGCAGCTCCGGGACTAGTTCCCACGAGCAGTACTTC
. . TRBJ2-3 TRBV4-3 CASSQDFQGEDTQYF TGCGCCAGCAGCCAAGATTTCCAGGGTGAGGATACGCAGTATTTT
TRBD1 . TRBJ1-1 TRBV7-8 CASGPIGGQGITEAFF TGTGCCAGCGGACCGATTGGGGGACAGGGTATCACTGAAGCTTTCTTT
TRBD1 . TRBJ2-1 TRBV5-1 CASSLLRPGQGGNEQFF TGCGCCAGCAGCTTGCTTAGGCCGGGACAGGGTGGCAATGAGCAGTTCTTC
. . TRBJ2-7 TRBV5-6 CASSLGQSLYEQYF TGTGCCAGCAGCTTGGGACAGAGCCTCTACGAGCAGTACTTC
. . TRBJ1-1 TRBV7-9 CASSLVGQNTEAFF TGTGCCAGCAGCTTAGTTGGGCAGAACACTGAAGCTTTCTTT
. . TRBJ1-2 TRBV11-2 CASSSAAPYYGYTF TGTGCCAGCAGCTCCGCGGCCCCCTACTATGGCTACACCTTC
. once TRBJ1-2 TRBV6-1 CASRAGGYGYTF TGTGCCAGCAGGGCGGGGGGCTATGGCTACACCTTC
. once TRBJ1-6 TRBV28 CASSFLQAALHF TGTGCCAGCAGTTTCCTACAGGCTGCCCTCCACTTT
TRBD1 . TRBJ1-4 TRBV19 CASSLGQGSEKLFF TGTGCCAGTAGTTTGGGACAGGGAAGTGAAAAACTGTTTTTT
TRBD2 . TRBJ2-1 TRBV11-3 CASSLDLSGGYNEQFF TGTGCCAGCAGCTTAGATCTAAGCGGGGGGTACAATGAGCAGTTCTTC
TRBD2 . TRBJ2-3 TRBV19 CASSMGTSGLTDTQYF TGTGCCAGTAGTATGGGGACTAGCGGGCTCACAGATACGCAGTATTTT
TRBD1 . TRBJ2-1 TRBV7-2 CASSSGQGAGNEQFF TGTGCCAGCAGCTCCGGACAGGGGGCCGGCAATGAGCAGTTCTTC
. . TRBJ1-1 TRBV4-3 CASSQDVRNTEAFF TGCGCCAGCAGCCAAGACGTCCGGAACACTGAAGCTTTCTTT
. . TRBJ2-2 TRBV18 CASSPILDTGELFF TGTGCCAGCTCACCTATTCTTGACACCGGGGAGCTGTTTTTT
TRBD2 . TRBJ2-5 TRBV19 CASSIGLAETQYF TGTGCCAGTAGTATTGGACTAGCGGAGACCCAGTACTTC
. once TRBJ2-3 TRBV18 CASSFQGSTDTQYF TGTGCCAGCTCTTTCCAGGGAAGCACAGATACGCAGTATTTT
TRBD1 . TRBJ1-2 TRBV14 CASSRDRGPYPYYGYTF TGTGCCAGCAGTCGGGACAGGGGCCCTTATCCGTACTATGGCTACACCTTC
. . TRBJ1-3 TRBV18 CASSPDSSGNTIYF TGTGCCAGCTCACCAGACAGCTCTGGAAACACCATATATTTT
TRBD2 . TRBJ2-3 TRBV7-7 CASSLGLADTQYF TGTGCCAGCAGCTTGGGACTAGCAGATACGCAGTATTTT
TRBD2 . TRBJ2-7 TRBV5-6 CASSPGGTSSYEQYF TGTGCCAGCAGCCCGGGGGGGACTAGCTCCTACGAGCAGTACTTC
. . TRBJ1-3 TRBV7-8 CASSLGAAPRNTIYF TGTGCCAGCAGCTTAGGCGCGGCCCCGCGAAACACCATATATTTT
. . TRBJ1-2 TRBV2 CASSEARVGYTF TGTGCCAGCAGTGAAGCCAGGGTTGGCTACACCTTC
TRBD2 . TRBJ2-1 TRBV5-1 CASRPGLAEYNEQFF TGCGCCAGCCGACCGGGACTAGCGGAGTACAATGAGCAGTTCTTC
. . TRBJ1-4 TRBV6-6 CASSFQGFNARLFF TGTGCCAGCAGCTTTCAGGGTTTCAACGCAAGACTGTTTTTT
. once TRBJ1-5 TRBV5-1 CASSLGQLSNQPQHF TGCGCCAGCAGCTTGGGACAGCTTAGCAATCAGCCCCAGCATTTT
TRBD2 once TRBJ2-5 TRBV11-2 CASSSRLAGPGETQYF TGTGCCAGCAGCTCAAGACTAGCGGGGCCTGGAGAGACCCAGTACTTC
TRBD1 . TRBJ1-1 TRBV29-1 CSVDRESGTEAFF TGCAGCGTGGACAGGGAATCGGGCACTGAAGCTTTCTTT